Below are 8 T cell receptor beta chains sequenced from a single sample in a study of T cell changes during pregnancy in multiple sclerosis. Produced via immunoSEQ multiplex PCR; TCRdb's table is partial and in-frame only. The data hold about 83,000 clones, with about 89% observed a single time. The sample consisted of PBMCs, taken in the first trimester of pregnancy. These receptors were collected from a female donor in good health, serving as a control in a pregnancy study. Some clones in this sample may be carry-over from other donors' samples.

V usage is TRBV28 and J usage is TRBJ1-5, with 7 bases lining up with TRBD1. Looked up from germline, CDR1 is MDHEN and CDR2 is SYDVKM. The CDR3 loop spans 10 amino acids. The CDR3 sequence is CVTGDPPQHF. DNA for the CDR3: TGTGTAACAGGGGACCCGCCCCAGCATTTT.

The chain has TRBV5-1 and TRBJ1-1, with D unclear. V lost 4 bases and J 8 bases, leaving 9 bases between the germline ends. Germline V CDR1 and CDR2: SGHRS, YFSETQ. The CDR3 length is 11 residues. DNA for the CDR3: TGCGCCAGCAGCCTGGGGAGGGAAGCTTTCTTT. This gives the protein CASSLGREAFF.

The V and J genes are TRBV7-9 and TRBJ2-7, with TRBD2 matching over 15 bases. Germline loops: CDR1 SEHNR, CDR2 FQNEAQ (reference sequence). CDR3 length: 17 amino acids. With V trimmed by 4 bases and J by 2 bases, 6 bases remained unmatched. CDR3 region: CASSSPGLAGGPYEQYF. CDR3 nucleotides: TGTGCCAGCAGCTCCCCGGGACTAGCGGGAGGCCCCTACGAGCAGTACTTC.

The V gene is TRBV6-1, the J gene TRBJ1-1; possibly TRBD1 for D (6 bases). CDR3 size: 13 residues. Trimming removed 11 bases from V and 7 bases from J, with 20 bases in between. Germline values: CDR1 MNHNS, CDR2 SASEGT. The CDR3 here is CAGVTYGQIEAFF. The CDR3 region has the DNA TGTGCCGGAGTGACCTACGGACAGATTGAAGCTTTCTTT.

The CDR3 protein is CASGPPERGGRGEQFF. The CDR3 DNA follows: TGTGCCAGCGGCCCACCCGAGCGGGGGGGCCGGGGGGAGCAGTTCTTC. The chain combines TRBV27 with TRBJ2-1; 10 bases line up with TRBD2. The CDR3 has 16 amino acids. Germline V lookup: CDR1 MNHEY, CDR2 SMNVEV (reference sequence). The V segment lost 8 bases and the J segment 10 bases; nucleotides outside the gene matches: 17.

The gene calls are TRBV5-1 and TRBJ2-5, with TRBD2 matching 8 bases. Trimming took 5 bases from V and 1 from J; bases not matched to a gene: 13. Germline V gene sequence: CDR1 SGHRS, CDR2 YFSETQ. The length of the CDR3 is 17 residues. Here the CDR3 DNA reads TGCGCCAGCAGGGGGAGTAGCGGGGACCCCGCCCAAGAGACCCAGTACTTC. Translated, it gives CASRGSSGDPAQETQYF.

Regarding this clone: A read error may produce the germline difference seen at one junction end. The J gene is TRBJ2-1, the V gene TRBV7-9; 8 nucleotides align to TRBD2. In germline, CDR1 is SEHNR, CDR2 FQNEAQ (reference sequence). The CDR3 covers 12 residues. CDR3 DNA: TGTGCCAGCAGCCTCCTGGAGCGGGGGCTAATCTTC. This gives the protein CASSLLERGLIF.

The rearrangement links TRBV29-1 to TRBJ2-1; D is unresolved. This CDR3 is built from 15 residues. Trimming took 2 bases from V and 4 from J, leaving 15 bases between them. Germline V gene sequence: CDR1 SQVTM, CDR2 ANQGSEA. The CDR3 DNA reads as TGCAGCGTTGAACGGCGGATAGTACCATACAATGAGCAGTTCTTC. It translates to CSVERRIVPYNEQFF.